Listed below are T cell receptor beta chains from one sample, sequenced in a study of T cells in Graves' hyperthyroidism and ophthalmopathy. TCRdb reprocessed the multiplex PCR reads via MiXCR and lists one record per CDR3 protein. This table holds about 360,000 distinct CDR3 sequences, about 12% found once. Sample: blood. Receptors were obtained from a young woman with Graves' hyperthyroidism. CDR3s include the opening cysteine and the closing phenylalanine or tryptophan. The order of the fields is V gene, J gene, clone size, CDR3 protein. Rows may omit the clone size; those that give it use once, few, many or a size class.

V gene: TRBV5-5
J gene: TRBJ2-3
clone size: few
CDR3 protein: CASSEQTSGGDTQYF

V gene: TRBV4-1
J gene: TRBJ2-5
clone size: many
CDR3 protein: CAAGGRAQETQYF

V gene: TRBV6-2/TRBV6-3
J gene: TRBJ2-6
clone size: many
CDR3 protein: CASASDRILSGANVLTF

V gene: TRBV12-5
J gene: TRBJ2-5
clone size: many
CDR3 protein: CASALTEETQYF

V gene: TRBV7-9
J gene: TRBJ1-4
clone size: few
CDR3 protein: CASSRGETTNEKLFF

V gene: TRBV11-2
J gene: TRBJ2-5
clone size: NA
CDR3 protein: CASSSDEAGGLLETQYF

V gene: TRBV4-2
J gene: TRBJ2-7
clone size: many
CDR3 protein: CASSLSQGTNEQYF

V gene: TRBV5-1
J gene: TRBJ2-3
clone size: many
CDR3 protein: CASSLDDLTDTQYF

V gene: TRBV2
J gene: TRBJ1-2
clone size: NA
CDR3 protein: CATPFTGDGGYTF

V gene: TRBV6-1
J gene: TRBJ1-1
clone size: NA
CDR3 protein: CASSPTGGSTEAFF

V gene: TRBV5-1
J gene: TRBJ2-3
clone size: many
CDR3 protein: CASSARLAGGGGTDTQYF

V gene: TRBV6-1
J gene: TRBJ1-4
clone size: many
CDR3 protein: CASSENARGLEKLFF

V gene: TRBV20-1
J gene: TRBJ1-4
clone size: many
CDR3 protein: CSARDHRQGTTNEKLFF

V gene: TRBV3-1
J gene: TRBJ2-7
clone size: NA
CDR3 protein: CASSQDRSEQYF

V gene: TRBV7-9
J gene: TRBJ2-4
clone size: many
CDR3 protein: CASSTGTASNIQYF

V gene: TRBV6-2/TRBV6-3
J gene: TRBJ2-7
clone size: many
CDR3 protein: CASSYAYRGLVDEQYF

V gene: TRBV7-8
J gene: TRBJ2-1
clone size: many
CDR3 protein: CASSLGTGTGAYNEQFF

V gene: TRBV2
J gene: TRBJ2-4
clone size: many
CDR3 protein: CASDTGDPFPKNIQYF

V gene: TRBV28
J gene: TRBJ2-2
clone size: many
CDR3 protein: CASSSLGRTSGTVGELFF

V gene: TRBV9
J gene: TRBJ2-1
clone size: few
CDR3 protein: CAPPLRGSRYNEQFF

V gene: TRBV28
J gene: TRBJ1-2
clone size: many
CDR3 protein: CASNADFPHYGYTF

V gene: TRBV27
J gene: TRBJ2-1
clone size: many
CDR3 protein: CASSLGTSGDNEQFF

V gene: TRBV15
J gene: TRBJ2-1
clone size: few
CDR3 protein: CATSRDRLGLAGDNEQFF

V gene: TRBV4-1
J gene: TRBJ1-5
clone size: NA
CDR3 protein: CASSQVKGMQPQHF

V gene: TRBV5-1
J gene: TRBJ1-4
clone size: many
CDR3 protein: CASSYRGLANEKLFF

V gene: TRBV7-9
J gene: TRBJ1-2
clone size: few
CDR3 protein: CASSLAPREDGYTF

V gene: TRBV19
J gene: TRBJ2-7
clone size: many
CDR3 protein: CASSIAGTSYHEQYF

V gene: TRBV30
J gene: TRBJ1-2
clone size: many
CDR3 protein: CAWSNTLGYTF

V gene: TRBV6-2/TRBV6-3
J gene: TRBJ2-1
clone size: many
CDR3 protein: CASTSGTSGYEQFF